This T cell receptor beta chain was sequenced in a study of blood T cell repertoires in COVID-19 (dated by TCRdb to 2018 to 2020). About the study as a whole: Samples covering the acute and convalescent phases of COVID-19 were provided by collaborators in the United States, Italy and Spain. A de-identified subject ID, COVID-19 status, age in years and sex were almost always included in the sample metadata. The dataset comprised deeply sampled blood TCRbeta repertoires from subjects exposed to, actively infected with, or recovered from COVID-19. The material from the prospective study consisted of cDNA or gDNA derived from T cells, B-cell-depleted T cells, or PBMCs. A freely available public database, intended as a resource for researchers studying the immune response to SARS-CoV-2, is where the repertoires were released. Samples were obtained from the ongoing ImmuneRACE study (first 160 participants) and from 1,254 subjects provided by 6 global collaborators. Where available, HLA class I and class II types were obtained from metadata supplied by the sample provider rather than from assay-based typing.

Measured from the cysteine to the phenylalanine, the CDR3 is 15 residues long. CDR3 DNA only is kept here, 45 bases in frame from base 1. CDR1 SQVTM and CDR2 ANQGSEA are derived from the germline V gene. Germline trimming: 6 bases from V, 10 bases from J; junction bases outside gene matches: 11. Study-wide findings and limitations: How much clinical and demographic metadata was included differed by source and by participant, and the metadata was provided uncurated.

Each collaborating institution followed its own protocols to collect whole blood in K2EDTA tubes. For TCRbeta analysis, collaborators shipped samples as frozen whole blood, isolated PBMCs, or DNA extracted from either of those sample types. TCRbeta CDR3 regions were amplified from genomic DNA by means of the immunoSEQ Assay, a bias-controlled multiplex PCR. The original methods were these. Nucleated cell counts per sample were estimated from amplification of reference gene primers within the assay. To quantify the absolute abundance of each unique TCRbeta CDR3 rearrangement, sequence reads were collapsed and filtered. For each sample, productive Simpson clonality was calculated by taking the square root of Simpson's diversity index across productive rearrangements. The source is immuneACCESS, and TCRdb retained only in-frame sequences with V and J called. Part of the clones is not carried over; for the studies checked, unresolved V genes explain less than half of this, and the remainder is unexplained. The V and J calls and clone size come from that table; D and trimming were worked out from the DNA. The sample table contains about 160,000 clones; only one count was recorded for approximately 87% of them. Around 4% of the sample is in the top ten clones.

As concerns this clone: Its antigen specificity is not known. Base qualities are missing; no much larger clone stands one base away.

Sequenced input: peripheral blood. The chain was built from TRBV29-1 and TRBJ2-1, with TRBD2 matching 14 junction bases. This receptor was obtained from a woman in her seventies with acute or convalescent COVID-19. The CDR3 region reads CSVGRRLAGGREQFF. The sequenced DNA is TGCAGCGTCGGACGGAGACTAGCGGGAGGGAGGGAGCAGTTCTTC.